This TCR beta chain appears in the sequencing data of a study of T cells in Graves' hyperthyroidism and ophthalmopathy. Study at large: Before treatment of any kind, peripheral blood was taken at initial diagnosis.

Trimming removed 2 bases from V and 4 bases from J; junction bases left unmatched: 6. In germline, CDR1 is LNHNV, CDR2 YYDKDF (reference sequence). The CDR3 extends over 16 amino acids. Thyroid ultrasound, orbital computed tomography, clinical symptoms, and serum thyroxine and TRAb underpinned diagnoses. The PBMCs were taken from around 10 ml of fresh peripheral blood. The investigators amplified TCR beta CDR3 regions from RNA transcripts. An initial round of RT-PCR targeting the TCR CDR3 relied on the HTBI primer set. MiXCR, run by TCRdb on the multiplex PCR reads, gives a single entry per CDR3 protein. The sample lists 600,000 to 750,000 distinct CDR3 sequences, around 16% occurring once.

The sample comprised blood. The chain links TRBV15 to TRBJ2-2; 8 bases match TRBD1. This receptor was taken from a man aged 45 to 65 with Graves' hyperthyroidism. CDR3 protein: CATSRPIGQGTGELFF. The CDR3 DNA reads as TGTGCCACCAGCAGACCCATAGGACAGGGCACCGGGGAGCTGTTTTTT.